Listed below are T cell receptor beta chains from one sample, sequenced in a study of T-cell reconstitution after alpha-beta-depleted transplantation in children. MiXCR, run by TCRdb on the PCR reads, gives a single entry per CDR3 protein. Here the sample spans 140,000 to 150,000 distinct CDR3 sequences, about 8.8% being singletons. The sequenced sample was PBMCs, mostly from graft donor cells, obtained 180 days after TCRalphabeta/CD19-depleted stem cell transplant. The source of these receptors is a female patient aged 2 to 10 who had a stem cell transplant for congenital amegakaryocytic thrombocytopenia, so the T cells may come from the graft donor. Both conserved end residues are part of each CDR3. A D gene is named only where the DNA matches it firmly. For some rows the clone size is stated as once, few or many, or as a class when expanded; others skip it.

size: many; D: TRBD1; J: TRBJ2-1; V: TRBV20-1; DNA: TGCAGTGCAGAGGGACAGCCGCAGTTCTTC; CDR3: CSAEGQPQFF
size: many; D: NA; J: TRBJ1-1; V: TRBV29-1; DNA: TGCAGCGTTGTCCAGGGCCGGAACACTGAAGCTTTCTTT; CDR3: CSVVQGRNTEAFF
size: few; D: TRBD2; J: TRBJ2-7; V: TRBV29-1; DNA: TGCAGCGTTGTCCCCCGTTTTCCCCGACTAGCGGGAACTTTGTACGAGCAGTACTTC; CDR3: CSVVPRFPRLAGTLYEQYF
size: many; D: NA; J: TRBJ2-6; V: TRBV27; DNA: TGTGCCAGCAGTCCCACGCAAAGGGTCTCTGGGGCCAACGTCCTGACTTTC; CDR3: CASSPTQRVSGANVLTF
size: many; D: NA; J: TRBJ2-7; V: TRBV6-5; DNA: TGTGCCAGCAGTTTCTCCCAGGGCACCTACGAGCAGTACTTC; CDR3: CASSFSQGTYEQYF
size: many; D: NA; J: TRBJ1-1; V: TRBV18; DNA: TGTGCCAGCTCACCACTGACGATGAGGGTGGCGCCTGAAGCTTTCTTT; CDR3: CASSPLTMRVAPEAFF
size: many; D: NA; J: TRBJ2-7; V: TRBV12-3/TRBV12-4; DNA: TGTGCCAGCAGTACGGGGGCACTCCCCTACGAGCAGTACTTC; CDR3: CASSTGALPYEQYF
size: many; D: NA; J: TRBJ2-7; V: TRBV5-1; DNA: TGCGCCAGCAGCACGACAGCCCTTCCTCCATACGAGCAGTACTTC; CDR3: CASSTTALPPYEQYF
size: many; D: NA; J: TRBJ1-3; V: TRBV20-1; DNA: TGCAGTGCTAGGAAGTTGGGTACCTCTGGAAACACCATATATTTT; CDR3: CSARKLGTSGNTIYF
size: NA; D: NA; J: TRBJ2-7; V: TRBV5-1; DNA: TGCGCCAGCAGCCTGCCGGACAGCTCCTACGAGCAGTACTTC; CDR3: CASSLPDSSYEQYF
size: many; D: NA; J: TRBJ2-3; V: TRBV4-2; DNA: TGTGCCAGCAGCCTCCATCCCGACACAGATACGCAGTATTTT; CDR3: CASSLHPDTDTQYF
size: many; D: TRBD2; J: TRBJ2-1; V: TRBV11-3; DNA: TGTGCCAGCAGTCGGGCGGGAGGTTCCGATGAGCAGTTCTTC; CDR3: CASSRAGGSDEQFF
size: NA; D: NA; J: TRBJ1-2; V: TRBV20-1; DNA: TGCAGTGCTAGAGATCCATCAGCTAACTATGGCTACACCTTC; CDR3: CSARDPSANYGYTF
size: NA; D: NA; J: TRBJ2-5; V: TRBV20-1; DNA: TGCAGTGCTAGAGATCCTGGGCTCATGCAAGAGACCCAGTACTTC; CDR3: CSARDPGLMQETQYF
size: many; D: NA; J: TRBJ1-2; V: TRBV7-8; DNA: TGTGCCAGCAGCTTAGAGGGGAGGGTGGGAGGCTACACCTTC; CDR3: CASSLEGRVGGYTF
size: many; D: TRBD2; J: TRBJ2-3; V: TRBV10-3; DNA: TGTGCCAGCAGCGGGGGGCCCCGCACAGATACGCAGTATTTT; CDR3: CASSGGPRTDTQYF
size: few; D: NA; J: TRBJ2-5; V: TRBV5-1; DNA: TGCGCCAGCAGGCTACACACGTACCAAGAGACCCAGTACTTC; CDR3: CASRLHTYQETQYF
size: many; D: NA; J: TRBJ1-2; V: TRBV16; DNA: TGTGCCAGCAGCCACGGGGGACACTATGGCTACACCTTC; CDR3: CASSHGGHYGYTF
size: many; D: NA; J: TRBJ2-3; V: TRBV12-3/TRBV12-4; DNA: TGTGCCAGCACCATGATGGGCACAGATACGCAGTATTTT; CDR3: CASTMMGTDTQYF